Sequencing of this TCR beta chain was carried out in a study of cytotoxic CD8 clonotypes in ibrutinib-treated CLL. Overall study context: Across the patients, approximately 10 were relapsed/refractory, roughly 15 treatment-naive and fewer than 18 IGHV unmutated. The response samples were taken once patients had been treated for a median of roughly 12 months, range 6 to 36. Broader study findings: Clonality grew at ibrutinib response; at progression, it decreased back toward baseline.

The CDR3 sequence is 11 residues long. Germline V gene sequence: CDR1 GTSNPN, CDR2 SVGIG (reference sequence). V trimming: 5 bases; J trimming: 4 bases; junction bases outside the gene matches: 0. This clone was detected once. The antigen is unknown. Sequencing was performed with immunoSEQ multiplex PCR; in TCRdb, only in-frame clones are kept and a portion is missing. The sample holds about 72,000 clones, approximately 80% seen once. This clonotype originated in a human donor with chronic lymphocytic leukemia. The sequencing here drew on PBMCs, taken at disease progression, from a patient treated with ibrutinib. The gene calls are TRBV30 and TRBJ1-2; 8 nucleotides agree with TRBD1. The CDR3 sequence: CAWGQGYGYTF. For the CDR3, the DNA is TGTGCCTGGGGACAGGGCTATGGCTACACCTTC.